Following are 30 T cell receptor beta chains from one sample sequenced in a study of T cells in Graves' hyperthyroidism and ophthalmopathy. The source material, RNA transcripts, was used to amplify TCR beta CDR3 regions. During a first-round RT-PCR of the TCR CDR3, the HTBI primer set was used. One entry per CDR3 protein, called by TCRdb with MiXCR from the multiplex PCR reads. The sample contains 660,000 or so distinct CDR3 sequences, about 45% of which appear only once. The specimen was peripheral blood or thyroid tissue (not recorded which). The origin of the receptors is an adult man with Graves' disease, either hyperthyroidism or ophthalmopathy (not recorded which).

This clonotype was observed many times. The V call is TRBV2, the J call TRBJ1-1; D gene ambiguous. Germline V lookup: CDR1 SNHLY, CDR2 FYNNEI. This CDR3 spans 12 amino acids. Deletions cut 4 bases from V and 5 bases from J, with 8 bases between. CDR3 in DNA: TGTGCCAGCAGTGCGGACGGAACTGAAGCTTTCTTT. Its protein is CASSADGTEAFF.

To note about this clonotype: A read error may be the cause here, since a much bigger clone is one base away. This rearrangement joins TRBV20-1 to TRBJ2-5; D possibly uses TRBD1 or TRBD2 (5 bases each). Germline V gives CDR1 DFQATT, CDR2 SNEGSKA (reference sequence). This CDR3 comprises 15 residues. V shed 4 bases and J shed 4 bases, with 19 bases lying between them. CDR3 nucleotides: TGCAGTGCTAACCCGGGACCGGTTGTGGGAGAGACCCAGTACTTC. The encoded protein is CSANPGPVVGETQYF.

This chain connects TRBV10-3 to TRBJ1-3, with 10 nucleotides matching TRBD1. The CDR3 covers 13 residues. Germline lookup yields CDR1 ENHRY and CDR2 SYGVKD. V lost 6 bases to trimming and J lost 10 bases; unmatched junction nucleotides: 6. The CDR3 DNA is TGTGCCATCAGAGGACAGGGGGGGATGACCATATATTTT. Translating gives CAIRGQGGMTIYF.

V gene TRBV24-1 combines with J gene TRBJ1-5; D gene ambiguous. Germline values: CDR1 KGHDR, CDR2 SFDVKD. V lost 5 bases and J lost 5, with 12 bases in between. This CDR3 spans 14 amino acids. The CDR3 DNA follows: TGTGCCACCAGTGGGAACGAACCCCATCAGCCCCAGCATTTT. It yields the protein CATSGNEPHQPQHF.

The rearrangement joins TRBV20-1 to TRBJ2-7; 15 bases agree with TRBD2. V was pared by 3 bases and J by 6 bases, with 9 bases of the junction left unmatched. The germline CDR1 and CDR2 sequences are DFQATT and SNEGSKA (reference sequence). CDR3 length equals 16 residues. The CDR3 DNA reads as TGCAGTGCTAGCGGACTAGCGGGAGGGCCAGTTGCCGAGCAGTACTTC. Its protein is CSASGLAGGPVAEQYF.

This sequence joins TRBV7-9 and TRBJ2-7; 10 bases are shared with TRBD1. CDR3 length: 16 amino acids. Germline V CDR1 and CDR2: SEHNR, FQNEAQ (reference sequence). V shed 4 bases and J 3 bases; nucleotides not matched to a gene: 9. The DNA for the CDR3 is TGTGCCAGCAGCTCACCAAGGGGGACAGGGGACTACGAGCAGTACTTC. Its translation: CASSSPRGTGDYEQYF. Full variable domain (outside the CDR3, taken from reference TRBV7-9 and TRBJ2-7): DTGVSQNPRHKITKRGQNVTFRCDPISEHNRLYWYRQTLGQGPEFLTYFQNEAQLEKSRLLSDRFSAERPKGSFSTLEIQRTEQGDSAMYLCASSSPRGTGDYEQYFGPGTRLTVT.

The sample holds a few counts of this clonotype. The chain is built from TRBV19 and TRBJ1-1; D gene ambiguous. Trimming took 9 bases from V and 1 from J, leaving 15 bases between them. Germline CDR1 LNHDA, CDR2 SQIVND (reference sequence). CDR3 length: 14 amino acids. The CDR3: CASSPRRGNTEAFF. The CDR3 DNA sequence: TGTGCCAGCTCACCACGAAGAGGGAACACTGAAGCTTTCTTT. The full variable domain, its missing parts supplied by reference TRBV19 and TRBJ1-1, is DGGITQSPKYLFRKEGQNVTLSCEQNLNHDAMYWYRQDPGQGLRLIYYSQIVNDFQKGDIAEGYSVSREKKESFPLTVTSAQKNPTAFYLCASSPRRGNTEAFFGQGTRLTVV.

A word on this clonotype: At one boundary the junction diverges from the germline segment, which might be a read error. V usage is TRBV10-3 and J usage is TRBJ1-2; maybe TRBD1 (6 bases). Germline V gives CDR1 ENHRY, CDR2 SYGVKD. This CDR3 has 14 residues. The CDR3 spells CASRQSGTRFGCTF. For the CDR3, the DNA is TGTGCCAGCAGGCAATCCGGGACAAGATTTGGCTGCACCTTC.

The chain employs TRBV27 and TRBJ1-2; D not resolved. This CDR3 contains 15 residues. V lost 1 base to trimming and J lost 4 bases, with 13 bases between them. Germline CDR1 MNHEY, CDR2 SMNVEV (reference sequence). CDR3 nucleotides: TGTGCCAGCAGTTTATACCCGACCGAAAGCTATGGCTACACCTTC. It codes for CASSLYPTESYGYTF.

This clonotype has a handful of counts. One junction end disagrees with the germline gene, perhaps due to a read error. This chain links TRBV5-1 with TRBJ2-7; perhaps TRBD2 as D (5 bases). The CDR3 loop spans 15 amino acids. CDR1 and CDR2 (germline): SGHRS, YFSETQ. DNA for the CDR3: TGTGCCAGCAGCTTATTTGGGAGTACGGAGAACGAGCAGTACTTC. Translation: CASSLFGSTENEQYF. Together with reference TRBV5-1 and TRBJ2-7, the CDR3 gives the full variable domain: KAGVTQTPRYLIKTRGQQVTLSCSPISGHRSVSWYQQTPGQGLQFLFEYFSETQRNKGNFPGRFSGRQFSNSRSEMNVSTLELGDSALYLCASSLFGSTENEQYFGPGTRLTVT.

As regards this clonotype: Possible read error: a much larger clone is one base away. The chain combines TRBV10-3 with TRBJ2-7, with no clear D. CDR1 is ENHRY, CDR2 SYGVKD, per germline. Trimming pared 6 bases from V and 2 bases from J, leaving 11 bases between. The CDR3 is 13 residues long. This chain's CDR3 is CAIRTLGAYEQYF. As DNA, the CDR3 is TGTGCCATCAGAACCCTCGGAGCCTACGAGCAGTACTTC.

This clonotype has a handful of counts. The chain recombines TRBV20-1 with TRBJ2-7; TRBD2 is a possible D gene (5 bases). Deletions cut 6 bases from V and 4 bases from J, with 16 bases between. Germline CDR1 reads DFQATT; CDR2 reads SNEGSKA (reference sequence). The CDR3 spans 13 residues. In nucleotides, the CDR3 is TGCAGTGCCCAACCGGGATCGGGGTACGAGCAGTACTTC. Translation gives CSAQPGSGYEQYF.

This clonotype was seen many times. The J gene is TRBJ1-2, the V gene TRBV24-1; the D is unclear. Trimming removed 3 bases at V and 3 bases at J, with 10 bases between. The CDR3 contains 14 residues. Germline V gives CDR1 KGHDR, CDR2 SFDVKD. Here the CDR3 DNA reads TGTGCCACCAGTGATCCGAGGGTTGACTATGGCTACACCTTC. It is translated as CATSDPRVDYGYTF.

In this sample, this clonotype turned up once. This may arise from a read error, as a much more abundant clone is one base away. The V and J genes are TRBV19 and TRBJ1-2; no firm D call. The CDR3 sequence is 12 residues long. In germline, CDR1 is LNHDA, CDR2 SQIVND (reference sequence). The CDR3 sequence is CASSIDSYGCTF. The CDR3 coding sequence is TGTGCCAGTAGTATAGACAGCTATGGCTGCACCTTC.

The table lists this clonotype with a few counts. CDR3 amino acids: CSVGRAPYEQYF. CDR3 coding DNA: TGCAGCGTTGGACGGGCCCCCTACGAGCAGTACTTC. The chain carries TRBV29-1 and TRBJ2-7; D call uncertain. V lost 4 bases and J lost 2, with 9 bases in between. The CDR3 runs 12 residues. The V gene's germline CDR1 is SQVTM and CDR2 ANQGSEA.

In this sample, this clonotype turned up many times. J is TRBJ2-7 and V is TRBV2; D possibly matches TRBD1 or TRBD2 (6 bases each). V gave up 3 bases and J gave up 0 bases, with 12 bases separating them. Germline CDR1 reads SNHLY; CDR2 reads FYNNEI. The CDR3 extends over 15 amino acids. The chain's CDR3 is CASSEGAGISYEQYF. CDR3 DNA sequence: TGTGCCAGCAGTGAGGGGGCGGGAATCTCCTACGAGCAGTACTTC.

This clonotype was picked up many times. The chain links TRBV29-1 to TRBJ2-7; 10 nucleotides match TRBD2. V gave up 3 bases and J gave up 0 bases; unmatched junction bases: 2. This CDR3 comprises 14 residues. CDR1 SQVTM and CDR2 ANQGSEA come from the germline V gene. The CDR3 reads CSVETSGHSYEQYF. In nucleotides, the CDR3 is TGCAGCGTTGAGACTAGCGGGCACTCCTACGAGCAGTACTTC.

The V gene is TRBV10-3, the J gene TRBJ1-6; no clear D gene. The CDR3 is 12 residues long. V gave up 0 bases and J gave up 15 bases, with 9 bases separating them. In germline, CDR1 is ENHRY, CDR2 SYGVKD. In nucleotides, the CDR3 is TGTGCCATCAGTGAGTCAGGACGGCGCCTCCACTTT. Residues: CAISESGRRLHF.

This clonotype was seen more than once but under ten times. This rearrangement joins TRBV20-1 to TRBJ2-7; TRBD1 matches at 7 bases. The V and J ends lost 5 bases and 3 bases, in that order; junction bases with no gene match: 4. From germline, CDR1 is DFQATT and CDR2 SNEGSKA (reference sequence). The CDR3 has 12 residues. The DNA for the CDR3 is TGCAGTGCTCCGACAGGGTTCTACGAGCAGTACTTC. It translates to CSAPTGFYEQYF.

This chain links TRBV10-2 with TRBJ1-2; possibly TRBD1 for D (6 bases). Trimming took 5 bases from V and 8 from J, leaving 21 bases between them. This CDR3 spans 15 amino acids. Germline values: CDR1 WSHSY, CDR2 SAAADI. This chain's CDR3 is CASSNSVGGGGGYTF. CDR3 bases: TGCGCCAGCAGTAACTCCGTCGGCGGAGGGGGAGGCTACACCTTC.

V and J are TRBV7-2 and TRBJ1-1, with unresolved D. V gave up 5 bases and J gave up 0 bases, with 13 bases separating them. From germline, CDR1 is SGHTA and CDR2 FQGNSA. The CDR3 sequence is 15 residues long. CDR3 sequence: CASSQVSGLNTEAFF. CDR3 bases: TGTGCCAGCAGCCAAGTTTCAGGCTTGAACACTGAAGCTTTCTTT. Looking up the rest from reference TRBV7-2 and TRBJ1-1 gives the full variable domain: GAGVSQSPSNKVTEKGKDVELRCDPISGHTALYWYRQSLGQGLEFLIYFQGNSAPDKSGLPSDRFSAERTGGSVSTLTIQRTQQEDSAVYLCASSQVSGLNTEAFFGQGTRLTVV.

On this clonotype itself: At one end, the junction sequence differs from germline, possibly due to a read error. This chain joins TRBV15 and TRBJ2-5; 7 positions match TRBD2. Germline CDR1 LNHNV, CDR2 YYDKDF (reference sequence). This CDR3 contains 16 residues. CDR3 protein: CTTSSEAGPPQETQYF. The DNA for the CDR3 is TGTACCACCAGCAGTGAAGCGGGACCACCCCAAGAGACCCAGTACTTC.

The chain combines TRBV2 with TRBJ1-1; D is undetermined. The CDR3 has 15 residues. Trimming removed 5 bases from V and 0 bases from J, with 13 bases in between. Germline V lookup: CDR1 SNHLY, CDR2 FYNNEI. The chain's CDR3 is CASSYIQRLNTEAFF. The CDR3 DNA follows: TGTGCCAGCAGTTACATTCAGAGACTGAACACTGAAGCTTTCTTT.

The V call is TRBV7-2, the J call TRBJ1-1, with D perhaps matching TRBD1 (5 bases). The CDR3 has 12 amino acids. V lost 8 bases to trimming and J lost 3 bases, with 10 bases between them. Germline values: CDR1 SGHTA, CDR2 FQGNSA. The CDR3 here is CASQVGHTEAFF. The CDR3 coding sequence is TGTGCCAGCCAAGTGGGGCACACTGAAGCTTTCTTT.

A few counts support this clonotype. The V and J genes are TRBV6-5 and TRBJ2-7; D is uncertain. Trimming cost V 9 bases and J 4 bases, with 13 bases left between them. The CDR3 loop spans 12 amino acids. Per the germline V gene, CDR1 is MNHEY and CDR2 is SVGAGI. As DNA, the CDR3 is TGTGCCAGTGATGACACCCGGTACGAGCAGTACTTC. Translating it yields CASDDTRYEQYF.

This clonotype was seen ten or more times. This chain links TRBV12-3 or TRBV12-4 with TRBJ1-5; 7 positions match TRBD1. The CDR3 is 12 amino acids. V gave up 8 bases and J gave up 5 bases; unmatched junction bases: 3. CDR3 region: CASRDSHQPQHF. The CDR3 coding sequence is TGTGCCAGCCGGGACAGTCATCAGCCCCAGCATTTT.

This clonotype was seen just once. V is TRBV20-1 and J is TRBJ2-5; TRBD2 agrees at 12 bases. The CDR3 is 15 residues long. V gave up 6 bases and J gave up 5 bases; unmatched junction bases: 10. CDR1 is DFQATT, CDR2 SNEGSKA, per germline (reference sequence). The CDR3 spells CSARLAGDVGETQYF. The CDR3 nucleotides read TGCAGTGCGAGACTAGCGGGAGACGTCGGTGAGACCCAGTACTTC.

About this clonotype itself: A much more abundant neighbour one base away suggests this may be a read error. The CDR3: CARSFGTPSYEQYF. For the CDR3, the DNA is TGTGCCAGGAGCTTTGGGACCCCCTCCTACGAGCAGTACTTC. The V and J genes are TRBV7-2 and TRBJ2-7, with D perhaps assigned TRBD1 or TRBD2 (5 bases each). Per germline, CDR1 SGHTA and CDR2 FQGNSA. The CDR3 loop spans 14 amino acids.

The CDR3 is CSARPPGPDSYGYTF. DNA for the CDR3: TGCAGTGCTAGACCACCGGGGCCCGACAGCTATGGCTACACCTTC. V and J are TRBV20-1 and TRBJ1-2; a possible D gene is TRBD1 (5 bases). V lost 2 bases to trimming and J lost 4 bases, with 17 bases between them. Looked up from germline, CDR1 is DFQATT and CDR2 is SNEGSKA (reference sequence). CDR3 length: 15 residues.

To note about this clonotype: A read error may account for a junction end that differs from germline. The genes are TRBV7-9 and TRBJ1-1; the match to TRBD1 covers 8 bases. Germline V gives CDR1 SEHNR, CDR2 FQNEAQ (reference sequence). This CDR3 has 15 residues. In DNA, the CDR3 is TGTGCCAGCAAGCCACAGGGGGTCGCAGACACTGAAACTTTCTTT. This encodes CASKPQGVADTETFF.